This T cell receptor (beta chain) was identified during a study of cytomegalovirus exposure and HLA in healthy donors. Study findings and constraints: Analysis performed later showed TCR beta chains linked to HLA being more clonally expanded than equally common others. Roughly uniform sequencing depth across donors was assumed, possibly incorrectly. The Asian-associated ancestry cluster reportedly had fewer N-insertions than the approximately 670-donor mean in a later analysis.

A remark on this clone: The target antigen is unknown.

The study ran its PCR with 60 Vbeta and 13 Jbeta primers. As originally analysed: As a later analysis found, there were approximately 80 million unique TCR beta chains, of which roughly 11 million were shared. The protocol was immunoSEQ multiplex PCR, while the TCRdb copy is restricted to in-frame clones and leaves out a portion. The V and J calls and clone size are taken from that table; D and trimming were inferred from the DNA. This sample has around 140,000 clones, with roughly 80% found just once. Per germline, CDR1 LGHNA and CDR2 YNFKEQ. V was cut by 1 base and J by 9 bases, with 10 bases left in between. This CDR3 is 14 amino acids long.

The chain combines TRBV4-2 with TRBJ2-6; maybe TRBD1 (5 bases). The sample taken for sequencing was PBMCs. The sequence was obtained from a man aged 35 to 55 in good health and CMV-seronegative. CDR3: CASSQVGTGNVLTF. In DNA form, the CDR3 reads TGTGCCAGCAGCCAAGTTGGCACAGGCAACGTCCTGACTTTC.